These 32 T cell receptor beta chains were all obtained from the same sample, sequenced in a study of blood T cell repertoires in COVID-19. Only in-frame clones appear in the TCRdb table, and some are missing; sequencing was by immunoSEQ multiplex PCR. The table lists roughly 100,000 clones, 80% of them singletons. The specimen was peripheral blood. Receptors were obtained from a human donor in a cohort sampled during active COVID-19.

This clone is a singleton in its sample. The chain combines TRBV28 with TRBJ1-2; possibly TRBD1 for D (6 bases). Trimming took off 5 bases at V and 2 bases at J, with 15 bases between the two ends. The CDR3 contains 15 residues. Germline values: CDR1 MDHEN, CDR2 SYDVKM. The CDR3 DNA sequence: TGTGCCAGCAGTCCCAGAGACAGGAGCAACTATGGCTACACCTTC. Residues: CASSPRDRSNYGYTF.

In DNA, the CDR3 is TGTGCCAGCTCACTCCGACAGGGCCAAACTGAAGCTTTCTTT. Its protein product is CASSLRQGQTEAFF. The gene calls are TRBV18 and TRBJ1-1, with 7 positions matching TRBD1. The CDR3 totals 14 residues. Trimming removed 4 bases from V and 5 bases from J; junction bases left unmatched: 7. The germline gives CDR1 KGHSH, CDR2 LQKENI.

This chain uses TRBV5-1 with TRBJ2-4; the match to TRBD2 covers 12 bases. Germline assignment: CDR1 SGHRS and CDR2 YFSETQ. This CDR3 is built from 18 residues. Trimming took 9 bases from V and 0 from J; bases not matched to a gene: 13. The CDR3 region has the DNA TGCGCCACTAGGACTAGCGGGACCCCGAGACTAGCCAAAAACATTCAGTACTTC. Translating it yields CATRTSGTPRLAKNIQYF. The full variable domain, its missing parts supplied by reference TRBV5-1 and TRBJ2-4, is KAGVTQTPRYLIKTRGQQVTLSCSPISGHRSVSWYQQTPGQGLQFLFEYFSETQRNKGNFPGRFSGRQFSNSRSEMNVSTLELGDSALYLCATRTSGTPRLAKNIQYFGAGTRLSVL.

The chain recombines TRBV7-2 with TRBJ2-7; maybe TRBD2 (5 bases). The CDR3 covers 13 residues. Looked up from germline, CDR1 is SGHTA and CDR2 is FQGNSA. The ends were cut back, 5 bases at V and 0 bases at J, with 8 bases in the middle. The CDR3: CASSISVSYEQYF. The CDR3 DNA follows: TGTGCCAGCAGCATTAGCGTCTCCTACGAGCAGTACTTC.

V is TRBV5-1 and J is TRBJ1-1, with 11 bases fitting TRBD1. V gave up 10 bases and J gave up 2 bases; unmatched junction bases: 10. Germline CDR1 and CDR2: SGHRS and YFSETQ. The CDR3 spans 15 residues. CDR3 sequence reads: CASRTGGAVNTEAFF. CDR3 in DNA: TGCGCCTCCCGGACAGGGGGCGCCGTTAACACTGAAGCTTTCTTT.

This chain links TRBV28 with TRBJ1-3; D is possibly TRBD1 (5 bases). Germline V gene data show CDR1 as MDHEN and CDR2 as SYDVKM. The CDR3 runs 14 residues. Trimming shortened V by 7 bases and J by 0 bases, and 10 bases separated the two germline ends. The CDR3 sequence: CASTWGDSGNTIYF. The CDR3 DNA reads as TGTGCCAGCACCTGGGGGGACTCTGGAAACACCATATATTTT.

The V and J genes are TRBV7-6 and TRBJ2-3; 10 bases are shared with TRBD2. Germline lookup yields CDR1 SGHVS and CDR2 FNYEAQ. V was clipped by 4 bases and J by 4 bases; unmatched bases: 11. This CDR3 is built from 17 residues. The CDR3 DNA follows: TGTGCCAGCAGCTCCCGGCTAGCGGGAGTCGGCCCAGATACGCAGTATTTT. This codes for CASSSRLAGVGPDTQYF.

This clone came up a few times. The chain has TRBV3-1 (or the pseudogene TRBV3-2) and TRBJ1-3; a weak D match, TRBD1 (5 bases). The CDR3 runs 17 residues. The germline gives CDR1 LGHDT, CDR2 YNNKEL (reference sequence). With 3 bases removed from V and 0 bases from J, the gap between germline ends came to 15 bases. CDR3 in DNA: TGTGCCAGCAGCCAGGGACTACAGGCTTCCTCTGGAAACACCATATATTTT. Translated: CASSQGLQASSGNTIYF.

V gene TRBV24-1 combines with J gene TRBJ2-5; 9 bases fit TRBD1. Looked up from germline, CDR1 is KGHDR and CDR2 is SFDVKD. V lost 4 bases, J lost 2 bases, and 4 bases stayed unmatched. The CDR3 has 15 residues. The CDR3: CATSDPTGGQETQYF. As DNA, the CDR3 is TGTGCCACCAGTGACCCGACAGGGGGACAAGAGACCCAGTACTTC.

The V call is TRBV7-7, the J call TRBJ2-7; 8 bases agree with TRBD2. V gave up 5 bases and J gave up 5 bases; unmatched junction bases: 8. Germline CDR1 SSHAT, CDR2 FNYEAQ (reference sequence). This CDR3 has 14 amino acids. CDR3 nucleotides: TGTGCCAGCAGCCCCGGACTAGCTGCCGACGAGCAGTACTTC. It codes for CASSPGLAADEQYF. Full variable domain (remainder filled in from reference TRBV7-7 and TRBJ2-7): GAGVSQSPRYKVTKRGQDVTLRCDPISSHATLYWYQQALGQGPEFLTYFNYEAQPDKSGLPSDRFSAERPEGSISTLTIQRTEQRDSAMYRCASSPGLAADEQYFGPGTRLTVT.

The CDR3 nucleotides read TGTGCCAGTAGGGCCGGGACAGGTACTATGAACACTGAAGCTTTCTTT. It encodes CASRAGTGTMNTEAFF. V usage is TRBV19 and J usage is TRBJ1-1, with 8 bases that match TRBD1. CDR1 and CDR2 (germline): LNHDA, SQIVND (reference sequence). The CDR3 is 16 amino acids. V gave up 6 bases and J gave up 0 bases; unmatched junction bases: 9.

This clone was seen once. The chain joins TRBV19 to TRBJ2-7, with 11 bases fitting TRBD1. Looked up from germline, CDR1 is LNHDA and CDR2 is SQIVND (reference sequence). With V trimmed by 6 bases and J by 6 bases, 10 bases remained unmatched. The CDR3 covers 15 residues. CDR3 bases: TGTGCCAGTAGCGATCCGGGACAGGGGGAAGGCGAGCAGTACTTC. This codes for CASSDPGQGEGEQYF.

The genes are TRBV29-1 and TRBJ2-7; 7 bases match TRBD2. Germline assignment: CDR1 SQVTM and CDR2 ANQGSEA. CDR3 size: 15 residues. Trimming cost V 4 bases and J 1 base; bases outside gene matches: 10. CDR3 sequence: CSVVGGGTASYEQYF. CDR3 nucleotides: TGCAGCGTTGTGGGGGGAGGGACGGCTTCCTACGAGCAGTACTTC.

V and J are TRBV9 and TRBJ1-1, with D hard to call. The germline V and J ends were trimmed by 4 bases and 5 bases, with 15 bases remaining between them. The V gene's germline CDR1 is SGDLS and CDR2 YYNGEE. This CDR3 region has 14 residues. The CDR3, as DNA: TGTGCCAGCAGCTCCACCCGGAGCGGAACTGAAGCTTTCTTT. It specifies CASSSTRSGTEAFF.

The chain couples TRBV6-5 to TRBJ2-7; D possibly corresponds to TRBD2 (5 bases). V was clipped by 0 bases and J by 7 bases, with 16 bases between them. Germline-derived CDR1 and CDR2 are MNHEY and SVGAGI. The CDR3 has 15 amino acids. CDR3 in amino acids: CASSYSILGAWEQYF. The DNA for the CDR3 is TGTGCCAGCAGTTACTCGATTCTGGGAGCCTGGGAGCAGTACTTC.

The chain is built from TRBV9 and TRBJ2-2, with 7 bases identical to TRBD2. The junction had 9 bases not matched to a gene; V was cut back by 2 bases and J by 5 bases. There are 16 residues in the CDR3. Per germline, CDR1 SGDLS and CDR2 YYNGEE. CDR3 protein: CASSVGLRDYTGELFF. CDR3 in DNA: TGTGCCAGCAGCGTGGGACTACGAGATTATACCGGGGAGCTGTTTTTT.

This sequence joins TRBV5-1 and TRBJ2-6; D may be TRBD2 (6 bases). Germline loops: CDR1 SGHRS, CDR2 YFSETQ. The CDR3 length is 17 residues. Trimming stripped 7 bases from V and 4 bases from J, with 21 bases between. DNA of the CDR3: TGCGCCAGCCAACCGGGACTTCTTATGTTGGGGGCCAACGTCCTGACTTTC. Translation gives CASQPGLLMLGANVLTF. The variable domain in full, completed from reference TRBV5-1 and TRBJ2-6, reads KAGVTQTPRYLIKTRGQQVTLSCSPISGHRSVSWYQQTPGQGLQFLFEYFSETQRNKGNFPGRFSGRQFSNSRSEMNVSTLELGDSALYLCASQPGLLMLGANVLTFGAGSRLTVL.

This clone has just a few counts. V is TRBV4-2 and J is TRBJ1-1, with no clear D. V was cut by 5 bases and J by 12 bases, with 13 bases left in between. The germline V gene encodes CDR1 LGHNA and CDR2 YNFKEQ. The CDR3 loop spans 11 amino acids. CDR3 nucleotides: TGTGCCAGCAGCACGGGAGCCGATACTTTCTTT. Its translation is CASSTGADTFF.

This sequence joins TRBV4-2 and TRBJ1-5; D is undetermined. This CDR3 has 14 amino acids. Trimming left V 5 bases short and J 6 bases short, with 14 bases between. Germline lookup yields CDR1 LGHNA and CDR2 YNFKEQ. For the CDR3, the DNA is TGTGCCAGCAGCTTTGGAGGAGGTCTTCAGCCCCAGCATTTT. Protein product: CASSFGGGLQPQHF.

The chain links TRBV10-1 to TRBJ2-5; 9 nucleotides agree with TRBD2. Per the germline V gene, CDR1 is WNHNN and CDR2 is SYGVQD (reference sequence). This CDR3 is 17 amino acids long. The V segment lost 0 bases and the J segment 4 bases; nucleotides outside the gene matches: 9. The CDR3 DNA is TGCGCCAGCAGTGAGTCTAGATCTAGCGGGACGGGAGAGACCCAGTACTTC. Translated: CASSESRSSGTGETQYF.

The V call is TRBV5-4, the J call TRBJ1-2; D not certain. Trimming took 2 bases from V and 3 from J, leaving 8 bases between them. This CDR3 comprises 13 residues. Germline V gene sequence: CDR1 SGHNT, CDR2 YYREEE (reference sequence). The CDR3: CASSFRRDYGYTF. The CDR3 DNA reads as TGTGCCAGCAGCTTCAGACGGGACTATGGCTACACCTTC.

The V call is TRBV5-1, the J call TRBJ2-7; 7 bases align to TRBD2. CDR3 length equals 14 residues. CDR1 and CDR2 (germline): SGHRS, YFSETQ. J gave up 5 bases and V 2 bases, and 7 bases lay outside the gene matches. CDR3 loop: CASSLSGDAHEQYF. Here the CDR3 DNA reads TGCGCCAGCAGCTTAAGCGGGGATGCCCACGAGCAGTACTTC.

This sequence joins TRBV28 and TRBJ1-5, with no clear D. V shed 5 bases and J shed 1 base, with 3 bases lying between them. The CDR3 extends over 12 amino acids. In germline, CDR1 is MDHEN, CDR2 SYDVKM. The CDR3 protein is CASSRSNQPQHF. In nucleotides, the CDR3 is TGTGCCAGCAGTCGGAGCAATCAGCCCCAGCATTTT.

The CDR3 region has the DNA TGTGCCAGCAGCCCCCCCCCTAGCGGGAGCAACGAGCAGTACTTC. Protein sequence: CASSPPPSGSNEQYF. The chain recombines TRBV5-5 with TRBJ2-7, with TRBD2 matching 10 bases. The CDR3 length is 15 residues. CDR1 is SGHKS, CDR2 YYEKEE, per germline (reference sequence). Trimming cost V 4 bases and J 5 bases; bases outside gene matches: 9.

V is TRBV5-1 and J is TRBJ1-1; possible D gene TRBD1, 5 bases. Germline lookup yields CDR1 SGHRS and CDR2 YFSETQ. V shed 7 bases and J shed 1 base, with 23 bases lying between them. This CDR3 comprises 17 residues. Written as DNA, the CDR3 is TGCGCCAGCGAACCTAGGCCCCCCGAGCAGGGGAACACTGAAGCTTTCTTT. It yields the protein CASEPRPPEQGNTEAFF.

The chain carries TRBV2 and TRBJ2-5, with TRBD1 matching over 9 bases. Germline assignment: CDR1 SNHLY and CDR2 FYNNEI. The CDR3 extends over 15 amino acids. The trim removed 3 bases at V and 5 bases at J, leaving 7 bases unmatched. The CDR3 DNA is TGTGCCAGCAGTGATGCGGGACAGGGTGGTGAGACCCAGTACTTC. The encoded protein is CASSDAGQGGETQYF.

The chain has TRBV19 and TRBJ2-7, with 9 positions matching TRBD1. V trimming: 5 bases; J trimming: 5 bases; junction bases outside the gene matches: 10. CDR1 is LNHDA and CDR2 is SQIVND in the germline V gene (reference sequence). The CDR3 consists of 15 residues. CDR3: CASSWRTGAAHEQYF. Here the CDR3 DNA reads TGTGCCAGTAGTTGGAGGACAGGGGCGGCCCACGAGCAGTACTTC.

V gene TRBV28 combines with J gene TRBJ1-2; 7 bases are shared with TRBD1. The V gene end was trimmed by 3 bases and the J gene end by 10 bases; junction bases not matched to a gene: 8. Germline assignment: CDR1 MDHEN and CDR2 SYDVKM. This CDR3 region has 13 residues. The CDR3: CASSFLQGVDYTF. DNA for the CDR3: TGTGCCAGCAGTTTCCTCCAGGGGGTAGACTACACCTTC.

This clone was picked up a small number of times. J is TRBJ1-1 and V is TRBV5-1; 11 bases line up with TRBD1. The trim removed 2 bases at V and 4 bases at J, leaving 4 bases unmatched. CDR1 and CDR2 (germline): SGHRS, YFSETQ. This CDR3 has 15 amino acids. As DNA, the CDR3 is TGCGCCAGCAGCTTCTCCGGGACAGGGGGCACTGAAGCTTTCTTT. Encoded protein: CASSFSGTGGTEAFF.

The V gene is TRBV18, the J gene TRBJ1-1; D is perhaps TRBD1 (6 bases). The length of the CDR3 is 14 residues. V was cut by 6 bases and J by 1 base, with 12 bases left in between. Germline CDR1 reads KGHSH; CDR2 reads LQKENI. CDR3 in amino acids: CASSRLQGNTEAFF. The CDR3, as DNA: TGTGCCAGCTCGCGTCTACAGGGGAACACTGAAGCTTTCTTT.

This chain connects TRBV12-3 or TRBV12-4 to TRBJ2-7, with 7 bases lining up with TRBD1. This CDR3 is 13 amino acids long. Germline trimming cut 4 bases from V and 6 bases from J; bases unmatched to any gene: 6. In nucleotides, the CDR3 is TGTGCCAGCAGTTCACAGGGGTCCCGCGAGCAGTACTTC. Translation gives CASSSQGSREQYF.

This clone was counted between two and nine times. The V and J genes are TRBV28 and TRBJ1-1; TRBD1 matches at 7 bases. CDR3 length: 17 amino acids. Germline V CDR1 and CDR2: MDHEN, SYDVKM. The junction had 11 bases not matched to a gene; V was cut back by 4 bases and J by 0 bases. CDR3 sequence (DNA): TGTGCCAGCAGTTCCAGGACAGGTGGGATTATGAACACTGAAGCTTTCTTT. The encoded protein is CASSSRTGGIMNTEAFF.